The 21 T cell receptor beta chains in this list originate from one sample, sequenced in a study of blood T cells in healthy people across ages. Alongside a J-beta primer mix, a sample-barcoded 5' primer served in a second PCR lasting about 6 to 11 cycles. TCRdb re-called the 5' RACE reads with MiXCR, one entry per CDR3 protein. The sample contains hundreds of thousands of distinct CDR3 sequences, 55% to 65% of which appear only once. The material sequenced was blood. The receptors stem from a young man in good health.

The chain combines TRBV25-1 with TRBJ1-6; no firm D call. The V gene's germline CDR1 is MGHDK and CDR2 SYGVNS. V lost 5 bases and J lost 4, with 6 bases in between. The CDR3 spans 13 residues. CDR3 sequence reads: CASSSQYNSPLHF. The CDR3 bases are TGTGCCAGCAGTTCCCAGTATAATTCACCCCTCCACTTT.

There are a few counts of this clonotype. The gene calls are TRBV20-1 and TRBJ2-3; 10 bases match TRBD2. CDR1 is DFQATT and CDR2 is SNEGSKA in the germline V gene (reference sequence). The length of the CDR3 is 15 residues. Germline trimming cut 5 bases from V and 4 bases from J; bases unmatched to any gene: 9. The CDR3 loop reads CSAWWASGGADTQYF. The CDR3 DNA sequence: TGCAGTGCTTGGTGGGCTAGCGGGGGCGCAGATACGCAGTATTTT.

In nucleotides, the CDR3 is TGTGCCAGCAGCCAAGATTTCCAAATCGAAGAAAAACTGTTTTTT. This translates into CASSQDFQIEEKLFF. V is TRBV3-1 and J is TRBJ1-4; D is unclear. Germline-derived CDR1 and CDR2 are LGHDT and YNNKEL (reference sequence). The CDR3 is 15 amino acids. V lost 0 bases and J lost 8, with 13 bases in between. Variable domain in full (rest from reference TRBV3-1 and TRBJ1-4): DTAVSQTPKYLVTQMGNDKSIKCEQNLGHDTMYWYKQDSKKFLKIMFSYNNKELIINETVPNRFSPKSPDKAHLNLHINSLELGDSAVYFCASSQDFQIEEKLFFGSGTQLSVL.

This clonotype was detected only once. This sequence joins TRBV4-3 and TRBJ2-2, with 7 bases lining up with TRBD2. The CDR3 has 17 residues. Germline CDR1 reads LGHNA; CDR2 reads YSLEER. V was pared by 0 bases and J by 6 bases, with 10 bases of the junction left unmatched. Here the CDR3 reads CASSQDGGAGTAGELFF. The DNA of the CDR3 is TGCGCCAGCAGCCAAGATGGTGGAGCGGGAACGGCCGGGGAGCTGTTTTTT.

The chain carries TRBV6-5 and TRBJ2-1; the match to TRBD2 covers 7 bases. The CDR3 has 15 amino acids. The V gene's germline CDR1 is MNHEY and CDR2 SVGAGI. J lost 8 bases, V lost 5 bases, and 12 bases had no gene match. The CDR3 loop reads CASSVGAGSSDEQFF. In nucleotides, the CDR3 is TGTGCCAGCAGTGTTGGAGCGGGGAGTTCTGATGAGCAGTTCTTC.

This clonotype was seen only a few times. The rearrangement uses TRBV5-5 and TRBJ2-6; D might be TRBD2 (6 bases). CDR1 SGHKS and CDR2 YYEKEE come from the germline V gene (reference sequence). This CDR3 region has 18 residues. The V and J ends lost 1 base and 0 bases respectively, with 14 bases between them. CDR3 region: CASSLKGRPRSGANVLTF. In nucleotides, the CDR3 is TGTGCCAGCAGCTTGAAAGGGAGGCCCCGCTCTGGGGCCAACGTCCTGACTTTC.

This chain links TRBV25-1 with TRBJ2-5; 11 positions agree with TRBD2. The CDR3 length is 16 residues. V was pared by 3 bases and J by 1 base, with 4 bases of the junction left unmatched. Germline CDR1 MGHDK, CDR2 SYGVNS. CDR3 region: CASSELAGGLQETQYF. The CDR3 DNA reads TGTGCCAGCAGTGAGTTAGCGGGGGGGCTCCAAGAGACCCAGTACTTC.

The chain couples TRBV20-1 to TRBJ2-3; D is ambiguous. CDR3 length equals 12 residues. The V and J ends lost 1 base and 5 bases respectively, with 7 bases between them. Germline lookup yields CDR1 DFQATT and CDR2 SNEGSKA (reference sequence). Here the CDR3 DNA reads TGCAGTGCTAGAGTGACCGTAGATACGCAGTATTTT. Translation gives CSARVTVDTQYF.

The CDR3 here is CASSHQGREIDTQYF. In DNA form, the CDR3 reads TGCGCCAGCAGCCATCAGGGGCGTGAGATAGATACGCAGTATTTT. The rearrangement joins TRBV4-3 to TRBJ2-3; D might be TRBD1 (6 bases). Trimming removed 3 bases from V and 5 bases from J, with 15 bases in between. Germline CDR1 reads LGHNA; CDR2 reads YSLEER. The CDR3 extends over 15 amino acids.

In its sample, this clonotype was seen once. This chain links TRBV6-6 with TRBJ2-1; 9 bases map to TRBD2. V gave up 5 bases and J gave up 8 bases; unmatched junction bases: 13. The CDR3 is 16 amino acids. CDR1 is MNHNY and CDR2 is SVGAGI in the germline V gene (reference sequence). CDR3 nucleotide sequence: TGTGCCAGCAGTCTTTACCGAGCGGGGGGCGGGGATGAGCAGTTCTTC. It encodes CASSLYRAGGGDEQFF.

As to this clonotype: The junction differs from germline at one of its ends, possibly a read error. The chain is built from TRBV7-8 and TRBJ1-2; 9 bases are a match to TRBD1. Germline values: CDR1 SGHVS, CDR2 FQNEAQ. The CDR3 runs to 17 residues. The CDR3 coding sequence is TGTGCCAGCAGCGTAGCCCTAAGGGGACAGGGCACGGATGGCTACACCTTC. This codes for CASSVALRGQGTDGYTF. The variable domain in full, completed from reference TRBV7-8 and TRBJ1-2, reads GAGVSQSPRYKVAKRGQDVALRCDPISGHVSLFWYQQALGQGPEFLTYFQNEAQLDKSGLPSDRFFAERPEGSVSTLKIQRTQQEDSAVYLCASSVALRGQGTDGYTFGSGTRLTVV.

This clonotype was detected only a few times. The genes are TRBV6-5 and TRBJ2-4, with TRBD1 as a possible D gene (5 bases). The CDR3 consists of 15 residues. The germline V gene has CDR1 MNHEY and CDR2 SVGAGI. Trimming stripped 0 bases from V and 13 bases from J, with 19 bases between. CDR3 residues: CASSYSSVRASLQYF. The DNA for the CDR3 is TGTGCCAGCAGTTACTCCTCCGTCAGGGCAAGTCTGCAGTACTTC.

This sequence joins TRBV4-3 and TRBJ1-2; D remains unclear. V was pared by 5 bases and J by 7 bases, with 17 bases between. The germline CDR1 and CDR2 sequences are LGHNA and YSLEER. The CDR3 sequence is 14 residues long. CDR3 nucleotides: TGCGCCAGCAGCTCAAGCCGGGAGGAGAGTGGCTACACCTTC. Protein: CASSSSREESGYTF.

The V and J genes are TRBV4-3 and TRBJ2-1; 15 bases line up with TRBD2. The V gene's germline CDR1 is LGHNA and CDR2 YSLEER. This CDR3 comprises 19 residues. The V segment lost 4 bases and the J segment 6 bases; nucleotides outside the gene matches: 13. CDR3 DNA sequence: TGCGCCAGCAGCCCCCAACCCCAGGGACTAGCGGGGGGTGGCAATGAGCAGTTCTTC. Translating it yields CASSPQPQGLAGGGNEQFF.

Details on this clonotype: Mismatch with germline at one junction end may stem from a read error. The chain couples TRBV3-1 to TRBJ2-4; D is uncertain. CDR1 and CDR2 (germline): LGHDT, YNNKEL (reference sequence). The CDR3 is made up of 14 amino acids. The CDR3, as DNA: TGTGCCAGCTCCGGAACCTCAGCCAGAAACATTCAGTACTTC. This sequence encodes CASSGTSARNIQYF.

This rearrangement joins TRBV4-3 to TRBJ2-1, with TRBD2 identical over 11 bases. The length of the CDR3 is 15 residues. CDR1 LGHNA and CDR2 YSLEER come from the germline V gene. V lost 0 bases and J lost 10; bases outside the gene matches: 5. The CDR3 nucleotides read TGCGCCAGCAGCCAAGATAGCGGGGGGGCGGAAGAGCAGTTCTTC. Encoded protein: CASSQDSGGAEEQFF.

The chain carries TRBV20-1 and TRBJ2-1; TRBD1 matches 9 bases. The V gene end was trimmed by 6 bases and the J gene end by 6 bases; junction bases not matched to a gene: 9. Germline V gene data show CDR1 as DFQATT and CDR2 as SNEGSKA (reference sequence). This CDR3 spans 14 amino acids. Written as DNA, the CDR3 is TGCAGTGCGACCCCGGGACAGGGTTTCAATGAGCAGTTCTTC. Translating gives CSATPGQGFNEQFF.

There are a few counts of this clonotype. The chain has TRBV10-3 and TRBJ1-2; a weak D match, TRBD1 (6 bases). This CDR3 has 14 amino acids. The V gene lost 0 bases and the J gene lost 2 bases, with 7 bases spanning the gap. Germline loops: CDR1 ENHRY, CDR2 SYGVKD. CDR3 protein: CAISESGTNYGYTF. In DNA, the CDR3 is TGTGCCATCAGTGAGTCAGGGACAAACTATGGCTACACCTTC.

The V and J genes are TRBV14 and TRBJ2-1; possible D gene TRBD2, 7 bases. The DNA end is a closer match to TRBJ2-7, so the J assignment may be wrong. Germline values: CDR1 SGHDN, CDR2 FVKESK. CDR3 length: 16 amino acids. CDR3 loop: CASSQDYGGAYNEQYF. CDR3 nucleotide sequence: TGTGCCAGCAGCCAAGATTATGGGGGGGCTTACAATGAGCAGTACTTC.

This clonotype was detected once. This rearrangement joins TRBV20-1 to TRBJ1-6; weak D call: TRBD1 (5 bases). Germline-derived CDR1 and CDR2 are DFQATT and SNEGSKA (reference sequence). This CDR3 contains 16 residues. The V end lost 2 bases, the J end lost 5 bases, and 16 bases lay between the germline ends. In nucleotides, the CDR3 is TGCAGTGCTAGACGGGACGGTACTCGCAATAATTCACCCCTCCACTTT. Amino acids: CSARRDGTRNNSPLHF.

The CDR3 loop reads CASRQQGSSYNEQFF. Written as DNA, the CDR3 is TGTGCCAGCAGGCAACAGGGGTCCTCCTACAATGAGCAGTTCTTC. The J gene is TRBJ2-1, the V gene TRBV6-5; TRBD1 agrees at 7 bases. Germline trimming cut 6 bases from V and 0 bases from J; bases unmatched to any gene: 5. This CDR3 has 15 residues. CDR1 is MNHEY, CDR2 SVGAGI, per germline.